Detailed here is one T cell receptor (beta chain). This clone was observed once. Its antigen is still unknown. Base qualities are not at hand, and no much larger clone is one base apart. These data originate in a study of cytomegalovirus exposure and HLA in healthy donors (dated by TCRdb to between 2016 and 2019). In the study overall: A later analysis indicated that the roughly 130 validation repertoires were generated on the platform also employed for the approximately 670 repertoires of the first cohort. The study was designed to test whether signatures of past pathogen exposure could be identified by cataloging public T cell receptors. A separate validation cohort of approximately 130 different subjects was used in addition to the approximately 700-subject first cohort. To predict cytomegalovirus infection status, the study brought together high-throughput TCR immunosequencing, statistical association of individual TCRs with disease status, and machine learning. Paper-wide results and their limitations: The validation cohort had no HLA typing available for a later analysis, so co-occurrence within that cohort was assessed over all 130 or so repertoires. Subsequent analysis determined that TCRs grouped into clusters in the first cohort also showed a tendency toward co-occurrence across the 120 or so validation repertoires, and 94% of cluster scores exceeded 0. The authors suggested that the approach could potentially be extended to other disease states and immunological phenotypes. The study gave a list of about 170 TCR beta chains associated with cytomegalovirus. Most TCR sequences were observed very rarely across donors, whereas some public TCRs were present in many individuals. In vitro tests confirmed that a few of the cytomegalovirus-associated TCR beta chains recognize cytomegalovirus antigens. Cytomegalovirus status was reported to be diagnosed by the classifier with high specificity and sensitivity in both the original and validation cohorts.

The junction carries 18 bases between V and J, which are trimmed by 1 base and 2 bases respectively. CDR1 and CDR2 (SGHDT, YYEEEE) derive from the germline V gene. Measured from the cysteine to the phenylalanine, the CDR3 is 17 residues long. The DNA shown is the 51-base CDR3, in frame from base 1. Library creation used the immunoSEQ multiplex PCR assay. The original pipeline was this. To diagnose cytomegalovirus status from the catalog of TCR beta chain sequences, a statistical classification framework was built. Here the immuneACCESS table is served through TCRdb, limited to in-frame sequences with V and J called. Missing clones are a known gap in these copies; in checked studies unresolved V genes cover under half, and the rest lacks a known reason. V and J calls and clone size follow that table, whereas D and trimming were derived from the DNA. Within this sample are about 130,000 clones, with approximately 92% of them counted one time only. The ten largest clones represent approximately 9.2% of the sample.

Donors formed part of the validation cohort, which comprised 120 subjects and was distinct from the first cohort of 690 or so subjects. Material for sequencing was PBMCs. The origin of this receptor is a woman under 30 in good health and CMV-seropositive. The chain links TRBV5-6 with TRBJ2-5, with an unclear D gene assignment. The CDR3 region has the sequence CASSLSIRDLIQETQYF. In nucleotide form, the sequence is TGTGCCAGCAGCTTGAGTATCAGAGACTTGATTCAAGAGACCCAGTACTTC.